This TCR beta chain was retrieved from a study of CD8+CD57+ T cells in acquired aplastic anemia. About the study: The DNA of sorted CD4+ and CD8+ cells averaged approximately 3.3 ug. Study-wide results and caveats: Controls did not differ significantly from patients in CD8+ Simpson's diversity.

For sequencing, patients were chosen who had shown expansion of CD8+CD57+ cells by flow cytometry. Patients were therapy-naive when their blood was sampled. Genomic DNA provided the template from which TCR beta VDJ and CDR3 profiles were obtained. TCRdb redid the calling of the reads with MiXCR, one entry per CDR3 protein. The sample consists of about 120,000 distinct CDR3 sequences, about 60% of them appearing once. V lost 1 base and J 10 bases, leaving 11 bases between the germline ends. CDR1 and CDR2 from the germline V gene are SNHLY and FYNNEI. This CDR3 comprises 14 residues. As regards this clonotype: The antigen is not known.

The rearrangement links TRBV2 to TRBJ1-6, with D tentatively TRBD1 (6 bases). The sequence was obtained from a human donor with aplastic anemia. Material: sorted CD4+, CD8+, or CD8+CD57+ T cells (not recorded which) from PBMCs. CDR3 nucleotide sequence: TGTGCCAGCAGTGAAGACAGGGCTGGGTCACCCCTCCACTTT. Its protein product is CASSEDRAGSPLHF.